This TCR beta chain came from a study of cytomegalovirus exposure and HLA in healthy donors. The overall study: The roughly 120 validation repertoires matched the 666 first-cohort repertoires in platform, a later analysis reported.

Germline V gene lookup returns CDR1 SGHDT and CDR2 YYEEEE. The CDR3 is made up of 13 amino acids. V was cut by 4 bases and J by 3 bases, with 11 bases left in between. Profiling relied on immunoSEQ multiplex PCR, and the TCRdb table lists in-frame clones only, not all of them. The table records about 120,000 clones, over 65% of them present only once. Concerning this clone itself: Its target is not known.

Study-wide results and caveats: Through in vitro validation, a few CMV-associated chains were shown to be specific for CMV antigens. Altogether, more than 150 TCR beta chains were recorded as cytomegalovirus-associated.

The chain recombines TRBV5-6 with TRBJ2-7; D remains ambiguous. The specimen sequenced was PBMCs. The receptor was derived from a woman under 40 in good health and CMV-seronegative. CDR3 residues: CASSPLGYYEQYF. CDR3 coding DNA: TGTGCCAGCAGCCCGCTGGGCTACTACGAGCAGTACTTC.